This is a list of T cell receptor beta chains from one sample in a study of a mutant IDH1 vaccine in newly diagnosed glioma. These receptors have no known antigen. Produced via immunoSEQ multiplex PCR; TCRdb's table is partial and in-frame only. Among 30,000 to 40,000 clones listed, roughly 80% were seen once. The sample was PBMCs, taken from a glioma patient whose treatment included an IDH1 peptide vaccine. The source of these receptors is a man in his forties or fifties with glioma. The CDR3 runs from the conserved cysteine through the conserved F or W. A D gene is named only where the DNA matches it firmly. Only part of the rows carry a size: once, few, many, or a class if the clone is expanded.

cdr3_aa cdr3_nt clone_size d_call j_call v_call
CASSLVTGAKNIQYF TGTGCCAGCAGCCTGGTAACAGGGGCCAAAAACATTCAGTACTTC NA NA TRBJ2-4 TRBV5-6
CASSRIDSSYEQYF TGCGCCAGCAGTAGGATTGACAGCTCCTACGAGCAGTACTTC NA NA TRBJ2-7 TRBV5-1
CASSQESGKETQYF TGTGCCAGCAGCCAAGAATCTGGGAAAGAGACCCAGTACTTC NA NA TRBJ2-5 TRBV4-2
CASRGVFTDTQYF TGTGCCAGCAGGGGGGTCTTCACAGATACGCAGTATTTT NA NA TRBJ2-3 TRBV6-1
CASSKALPLAGVAHEQFF TGTGCCAGCAGCAAAGCGCTTCCCCTAGCGGGAGTCGCCCATGAGCAGTTCTTC NA NA TRBJ2-1 TRBV21-1
CASSTGGGNEQYF TGTGCCAGTAGCACAGGGGGCGGGAACGAGCAGTACTTC NA TRBD1 TRBJ2-7 TRBV19
CASSLVSGQGSGEQFF TGTGCCAGCAGCTTAGTTTCGGGACAGGGGTCCGGGGAGCAGTTCTTC NA TRBD1 TRBJ2-1 TRBV7-2
CSALTRTMWFF TGCAGTGCTCTGACCCGGACTATGTGGTTCTTC NA NA TRBJ2-1 TRBV20-1
CASSQTSGGAGNEQFF TGTGCCAGCAGCCAGACCAGCGGGGGGGCCGGGAATGAGCAGTTCTTC NA TRBD2 TRBJ2-1 TRBV14
CASSYSQTGYTGELFF TGTGCCAGCAGTTACTCACAAACAGGGTACACCGGGGAGCTGTTTTTT NA NA TRBJ2-2 TRBV6-5
CASSSRGTSGNTGELFF TGTGCCAGCAGCTCCCGGGGGACTAGTGGTAACACCGGGGAGCTGTTTTTT NA TRBD2 TRBJ2-2 TRBV7-2
CASSLGLVANNEQFF TGTGCCAGCAGCTTAGGACTAGTAGCCAACAATGAGCAGTTCTTC NA NA TRBJ2-1 TRBV7-9
CASSLRGSASPLHF TGTGCCAGCAGCTTGAGGGGGTCTGCTTCACCCCTCCACTTT NA NA TRBJ1-6 TRBV5-6
CASSLNRRTDTQYF TGTGCCAGCAGCCTCAACCGGCGCACAGATACGCAGTATTTT NA NA TRBJ2-3 TRBV7-2
CASSQQFKSSYNEQFF TGTGCCAGCAGCCAACAATTTAAAAGCTCCTACAATGAGCAGTTCTTC NA NA TRBJ2-1 TRBV14
CASSLFSGRGNQPQHF TGTGCCAGCAGCCTCTTCTCGGGCAGGGGAAATCAGCCCCAGCATTTT NA NA TRBJ1-5 TRBV7-9
CASSEEGGADTQYF TGTGCCAGCAGTGAAGAGGGGGGGGCAGATACGCAGTATTTT NA NA TRBJ2-3 TRBV6-4
CASSSPRGDRTDTQYF TGTGCCAGCAGCTCCCCGAGGGGCGACCGCACAGATACGCAGTATTTT NA NA TRBJ2-3 TRBV7-8
CASSLVGDSYEQYF TGTGCCAGCAGCTTAGTGGGAGACTCCTACGAGCAGTACTTC NA NA TRBJ2-7 TRBV11-2
CAWRVSGGPFF TGTGCCTGGAGGGTCTCCGGGGGACCGTTCTTC NA NA TRBJ2-1 TRBV30
CASTRAGSYEQYF TGTGCCAGCACTCGAGCTGGCTCCTACGAGCAGTACTTC NA NA TRBJ2-7 TRBV2
CASSSTSGTGGELFF TGTGCCAGCAGCTCGACTAGCGGGACGGGCGGGGAGCTGTTTTTT NA TRBD2 TRBJ2-2 TRBV5-4
CAWSIQGPGELFF TGTGCCTGGAGTATCCAGGGGCCCGGGGAGCTGTTTTTT NA NA TRBJ2-2 TRBV30
CASSPRTGRSYEQYF TGTGCCAGCAGTCCCAGGACAGGGAGGTCCTACGAGCAGTACTTC once TRBD1 TRBJ2-7 TRBV28
CASSQEVAGDSYNEQFF TGCGCCAGCAGCCAAGAAGTAGCGGGAGATTCTTACAATGAGCAGTTCTTC NA TRBD2 TRBJ2-1 TRBV4-3
CASSQGARGYNEQFF TGCGCCAGCAGCCAAGGAGCCCGTGGGTACAATGAGCAGTTCTTC NA NA TRBJ2-1 TRBV4-3
CASSHGRDNQETQYF TGTGCCAGCAGCCATGGGAGGGACAACCAAGAGACCCAGTACTTC NA NA TRBJ2-5 TRBV4-2
CASSPSAMGTEAFF TGTGCCAGCAGCCCCTCGGCCATGGGAACTGAAGCTTTCTTT once NA TRBJ1-1 TRBV7-2